These 27 T cell receptor beta chains share one sample of origin, sequenced in a study of blood T cell repertoires in COVID-19. Profiling relied on immunoSEQ multiplex PCR, and the TCRdb table lists in-frame clones only, not all of them. The sample contains 63,000 or so clones, about 80% of which appear only once. Sequenced material: peripheral blood. The receptors stem from a human donor in a cohort sampled during active COVID-19.

V usage is TRBV4-1 and J usage is TRBJ1-5, with a tentative D call TRBD1 (6 bases). CDR1 is MGHRA and CDR2 is YSYEKL in the germline V gene. The CDR3 sequence is 14 residues long. V was pared by 4 bases and J by 1 base, with 8 bases between. The CDR3: CASSLGQSNQPQHF. CDR3 sequence (DNA): TGCGCCAGCAGCCTTGGACAGAGCAATCAGCCCCAGCATTTT.

The chain couples TRBV7-6 to TRBJ2-7, with a weak D call TRBD2 (6 bases). CDR3 length: 19 residues. Germline V CDR1 and CDR2: SGHVS, FNYEAQ. The V gene lost 5 bases and the J gene lost 0 bases, with 26 bases spanning the gap. This CDR3 is CASSAGGWTSKKGSYEQYF. Written as DNA, the CDR3 is TGTGCCAGCAGCGCTGGGGGGTGGACATCGAAAAAGGGCTCCTACGAGCAGTACTTC.

The chain uses TRBV7-9 and TRBJ1-1, with TRBD1 matching 8 bases. Germline loops: CDR1 SEHNR, CDR2 FQNEAQ (reference sequence). The CDR3 covers 15 residues. Germline trimming cut 3 bases from V and 0 bases from J; bases unmatched to any gene: 3. DNA for the CDR3: TGTGCCAGCAGCTTCGCAGGGGGCCTGAACACTGAAGCTTTCTTT. This codes for CASSFAGGLNTEAFF. Full variable domain (remainder filled in from reference TRBV7-9 and TRBJ1-1): DTGVSQNPRHKITKRGQNVTFRCDPISEHNRLYWYRQTLGQGPEFLTYFQNEAQLEKSRLLSDRFSAERPKGSFSTLEIQRTEQGDSAMYLCASSFAGGLNTEAFFGQGTRLTVV.

In its sample, this clone was seen a few times. This CDR3 reads CATSDFRGQGWETQYF. The CDR3 DNA follows: TGTGCCACCAGTGATTTCCGGGGACAGGGGTGGGAGACCCAGTACTTC. The V call is TRBV24-1, the J call TRBJ2-5; TRBD1 matches at 10 bases. CDR3 length: 16 amino acids. CDR1 KGHDR and CDR2 SFDVKD come from the germline V gene. J was trimmed by 5 bases and V by 1 base; bases with no gene match: 6.

The chain joins TRBV7-3 to TRBJ1-2, with D perhaps matching TRBD1 (6 bases). The CDR3 has 13 residues. V shed 5 bases and J shed 7 bases, with 14 bases lying between them. The V gene's germline CDR1 is SGHTA and CDR2 FQGTGA. This CDR3 is CASSKNREGGYTF. CDR3 sequence (DNA): TGTGCCAGCAGCAAAAACAGGGAAGGTGGCTACACCTTC.

This chain joins TRBV2 and TRBJ2-3; 7 nucleotides agree with TRBD1. Trimming cost V 1 base and J 3 bases; bases outside gene matches: 16. CDR1 and CDR2 (germline): SNHLY, FYNNEI. The CDR3 runs to 19 residues. As DNA, the CDR3 is TGTGCCAGCAGTGAAGAAGTGGGGGCCGGGACAGTAAAGACAGATACGCAGTATTTT. It is translated as CASSEEVGAGTVKTDTQYF.

The table lists this clone with many counts. This chain links TRBV7-2 with TRBJ1-5; TRBD1 agrees at 7 bases. J gave up 5 bases and V 2 bases, and 6 bases lay outside the gene matches. Germline lookup yields CDR1 SGHTA and CDR2 FQGNSA. The CDR3 has 15 residues. The CDR3 reads CASSLQTGAHQPQHF. CDR3 DNA sequence: TGTGCCAGCAGCTTACAAACAGGGGCGCATCAGCCCCAGCATTTT.

The chain combines TRBV9 with TRBJ2-7; TRBD1 agrees at 8 bases. The germline gives CDR1 SGDLS, CDR2 YYNGEE. This CDR3 contains 14 residues. Trimming took 0 bases from V and 5 from J; bases not matched to a gene: 4. The CDR3 coding sequence is TGTGCCAGCAGCGTAGCGGGGACAGGCCACGAGCAGTACTTC. This gives the protein CASSVAGTGHEQYF.

The chain combines TRBV28 with TRBJ2-1; D gene unclear. Trimming shortened V by 4 bases and J by 6 bases, and 7 bases separated the two germline ends. Germline assignment: CDR1 MDHEN and CDR2 SYDVKM. The CDR3 sequence is 12 residues long. The CDR3 is CASSSLPNEQFF. In nucleotides, the CDR3 is TGTGCCAGCAGTTCCCTCCCCAATGAGCAGTTCTTC.

This clone showed up just once. The chain couples TRBV27 to TRBJ1-2; no clear D. This CDR3 is 13 amino acids long. Germline loops: CDR1 MNHEY, CDR2 SMNVEV (reference sequence). Trimming removed 3 bases from V and 2 bases from J, with 7 bases in between. CDR3 in amino acids: CASSFLLNYGYTF. The CDR3 region has the DNA TGTGCCAGCAGTTTTCTGCTAAACTATGGCTACACCTTC.

The CDR3: CASSRGTNEKLFF. CDR3 in DNA: TGTGCCAGCAGCCGGGGTACTAATGAAAAACTGTTTTTT. This rearrangement joins TRBV27 to TRBJ1-4, with no clear D. Trimming stripped 6 bases from V and 2 bases from J, with 7 bases between. Germline V gene lookup returns CDR1 MNHEY and CDR2 SMNVEV (reference sequence). The CDR3 is 13 amino acids.

J is TRBJ2-7 and V is TRBV7-7; 9 bases line up with TRBD2. The CDR3 consists of 16 residues. Trimming removed 1 base from V and 4 bases from J; junction bases left unmatched: 8. Germline V gene lookup returns CDR1 SSHAT and CDR2 FNYEAQ (reference sequence). DNA for the CDR3: TGTGCCAGCAGCTTAGATCAGTCTAGCGGGAAGTACGAGCAGTACTTC. Its protein is CASSLDQSSGKYEQYF.

The chain combines TRBV7-6 with TRBJ1-2; no reliable D call. The germline CDR1 and CDR2 sequences are SGHVS and FNYEAQ. Trimming removed 1 base from V and 10 bases from J, with 19 bases in between. This CDR3 contains 15 residues. In DNA form, the CDR3 reads TGTGCCAGCAGCTTAGGCGGGTACGGTGAGGGCGTCTACACCTTC. Translation: CASSLGGYGEGVYTF.

This clone was counted once. This chain uses TRBV19 with TRBJ2-6, with 7 bases that match TRBD1. Germline assignment: CDR1 LNHDA and CDR2 SQIVND (reference sequence). This CDR3 has 15 residues. The junction had 2 bases not matched to a gene; V was cut back by 5 bases and J by 1 base. Here the CDR3 reads CASSAQGSGANVLTF. In DNA form, the CDR3 reads TGTGCCAGTAGTGCACAGGGGTCTGGGGCCAACGTCCTGACTTTC.

The chain is built from TRBV7-2 and TRBJ1-2, with 8 bases matching TRBD1. The CDR3 runs 16 residues. Germline CDR1 SGHTA, CDR2 FQGNSA. V was pared by 6 bases and J by 0 bases, with 9 bases of the junction left unmatched. CDR3 protein: CASSFPGQVSNYGYTF. The CDR3 nucleotides read TGTGCCAGCAGTTTTCCGGGACAGGTTTCTAACTATGGCTACACCTTC.

The rearrangement uses TRBV6-6 and TRBJ2-1; TRBD2 matches at 12 bases. Germline CDR1 MNHNY, CDR2 SVGAGI (reference sequence). After removal of 5 bases from V and 8 bases from J, the junction contained 7 bases not matched to a gene. This CDR3 comprises 15 residues. The CDR3 DNA follows: TGTGCCAGCAGTCCGACTAGCGGGGGAAGGTATGAGCAGTTCTTC. Translating gives CASSPTSGGRYEQFF.

This clone was observed a single time. The CDR3 sequence: CASSDLAQPQHF. The DNA of the CDR3 is TGTGCCAGCAGTGATCTGGCTCAGCCCCAGCATTTT. The chain couples TRBV2 to TRBJ1-5; no clear D. This CDR3 spans 12 amino acids. V lost 3 bases and J lost 6, with 6 bases in between. CDR1 and CDR2 (germline): SNHLY, FYNNEI.

The rearrangement links TRBV5-6 to TRBJ1-2, with unresolved D. The ends were cut back, 3 bases at V and 2 bases at J, with 5 bases in the middle. The CDR3 totals 12 residues. Germline lookup yields CDR1 SGHDT and CDR2 YYEEEE. The DNA of the CDR3 is TGTGCCAGCAGCTCGTTGAACTATGGCTACACCTTC. It encodes CASSSLNYGYTF.

This chain links TRBV7-2 with TRBJ2-7; a weak D match, TRBD2 (6 bases). Trimming removed 1 base from V and 1 base from J, with 20 bases in between. The germline V gene has CDR1 SGHTA and CDR2 FQGNSA. The CDR3 length is 18 residues. The DNA for the CDR3 is TGTGCCAGCAGCTTAGGCGGTTCCCAATACGGGAGATCCTACGAGCAGTACTTC. This gives the protein CASSLGGSQYGRSYEQYF.

There are a few counts of this clone. The genes are TRBV4-1 and TRBJ2-6; perhaps TRBD2 as D (5 bases). The CDR3 contains 17 residues. Trimming removed 4 bases at V and 0 bases at J, with 13 bases between. Germline CDR1 MGHRA, CDR2 YSYEKL. The CDR3 spells CASSLGLLNSGANVLTF. The CDR3 DNA reads TGCGCCAGCAGCCTCGGACTCCTAAACTCTGGGGCCAACGTCCTGACTTTC.

This clone turned up a few times. J is TRBJ1-5 and V is TRBV3-1 (or the pseudogene TRBV3-2), with 7 bases identical to TRBD1. The CDR3 totals 14 residues. V was pared by 1 base and J by 5 bases, with 2 bases of the junction left unmatched. Germline lookup yields CDR1 LGHDT and CDR2 YNNKEL (reference sequence). The CDR3 nucleotides read TGTGCCAGCAGCCAAGGGACAGGATATCAGCCCCAGCATTTT. Amino acids: CASSQGTGYQPQHF.

V and J are TRBV9 and TRBJ2-7; TRBD2 is a possible D gene (6 bases). Germline CDR1 SGDLS, CDR2 YYNGEE. The CDR3 has 14 amino acids. V lost 0 bases and J lost 3, with 10 bases in between. This chain's CDR3 is CASSVASANYEQYF. DNA for the CDR3: TGTGCCAGCAGCGTAGCTAGCGCAAACTACGAGCAGTACTTC.

The chain couples TRBV30 to TRBJ1-1; D might be TRBD1 (5 bases). Germline lookup yields CDR1 GTSNPN and CDR2 SVGIG (reference sequence). The CDR3 is made up of 14 amino acids. The ends were cut back, 5 bases at V and 6 bases at J, with 19 bases in the middle. The DNA of the CDR3 is TGTGCCTGGGACCCCGGAACAGGTTTCGCTGAAGCTTTCTTT. Amino acid sequence: CAWDPGTGFAEAFF. The whole variable domain, filled in from reference TRBV30 and TRBJ1-1, reads SQTIHQWPATLVQPVGSPLSLECTVEGTSNPNLYWYRQAAGRGLQLLFYSVGIGQISSEVPQNLSASRPQDRQFILSSKKLLLSDSGFYLCAWDPGTGFAEAFFGQGTRLTVV.

The chain employs TRBV11-2 and TRBJ1-2; 8 nucleotides match TRBD1. Germline V gives CDR1 SGHAT, CDR2 FQNNGV. The trim removed 5 bases at V and 4 bases at J, leaving 12 bases unmatched. The CDR3 spans 16 residues. Written as DNA, the CDR3 is TGTGCCAGCAGCCCCCTAGGACAGGGCAAATCCTATGGCTACACCTTC. Translating it yields CASSPLGQGKSYGYTF.

This clone was observed once. This chain uses TRBV28 with TRBJ1-1, with D tentatively TRBD1 (5 bases). Trimming left V 2 bases short and J 5 bases short, with 15 bases between. The CDR3 loop spans 15 amino acids. Germline CDR1 is MDHEN and CDR2 is SYDVKM. The CDR3 here is CASSLVSHRGTEAFF. The CDR3 nucleotides read TGTGCCAGCAGTTTAGTGAGCCATCGGGGGACTGAAGCTTTCTTT. Full variable domain (rest looked up from reference TRBV28 and TRBJ1-1): DVKVTQSSRYLVKRTGEKVFLECVQDMDHENMFWYRQDPGLGLRLIYFSYDVKMKEKGDIPEGYSVSREKKERFSLILESASTNQTSMYLCASSLVSHRGTEAFFGQGTRLTVV.

V and J are TRBV5-4 and TRBJ2-1, with TRBD2 matching 8 bases. This CDR3 is built from 13 residues. J gave up 5 bases and V 9 bases, and 7 bases lay outside the gene matches. From germline, CDR1 is SGHNT and CDR2 YYREEE (reference sequence). CDR3: CATPGGHNNEQFF. The CDR3, as DNA: TGTGCCACTCCGGGGGGGCACAACAATGAGCAGTTCTTC.

The chain has TRBV2 and TRBJ1-5; possible D gene TRBD1, 6 bases. The ends were cut back, 5 bases at V and 6 bases at J, with 23 bases in the middle. This CDR3 is 17 amino acids long. The germline CDR1 and CDR2 sequences are SNHLY and FYNNEI. The CDR3 loop is CASSRSLQGTIGQPQHF. The CDR3 DNA reads as TGTGCCAGCAGTCGAAGTTTACAGGGTACCATAGGTCAGCCCCAGCATTTT.